The 18 T cell receptor beta chains in this list originate from one sample, sequenced in a study of cytomegalovirus exposure and HLA in healthy donors. Amplification used 60 Vbeta primers and 13 Jbeta primers. Only in-frame clones appear in the TCRdb table, and some are missing; sequencing was by immunoSEQ multiplex PCR. The profile shows around 120,000 clones, over 60% of them singletons. Sequenced material: PBMCs. These receptors all stem from a woman in her 40s in good health and CMV-seropositive.

In DNA, the CDR3 is TGTGCCATCAGTGAGTCAAGACAGGGGGCCTACGAGCAGTACTTC. Its protein product is CAISESRQGAYEQYF. This sequence joins TRBV10-3 and TRBJ2-7, with TRBD1 matching over 9 bases. Per germline, CDR1 ENHRY and CDR2 SYGVKD. The CDR3 sequence is 15 residues long. The junction had 2 bases not matched to a gene; V was cut back by 0 bases and J by 2 bases.

This sequence joins TRBV6-6 and TRBJ2-7, with TRBD2 as a possible D gene (6 bases). The germline V gene encodes CDR1 MNHNY and CDR2 SVGAGI (reference sequence). Trimming cost V 6 bases and J 4 bases, with 13 bases left between them. The CDR3 runs to 13 residues. The CDR3 nucleotides are TGTGCCAGCAGGTCCGGGAGTCCGTACGAGCAGTACTTC. This gives the protein CASRSGSPYEQYF.

The CDR3 is CASSFAGLAGGSYEQYF. Written as DNA, the CDR3 is TGCGCCAGCAGCTTCGCCGGACTAGCGGGAGGGTCCTACGAGCAGTACTTC. V and J are TRBV5-1 and TRBJ2-7; TRBD2 agrees at 15 bases. Germline lookup yields CDR1 SGHRS and CDR2 YFSETQ. The CDR3 is 17 residues long. Losses at the gene ends were 2 bases for V and 1 base for J; bases not matched to a gene: 4.

V is TRBV10-3 and J is TRBJ2-5; D unclear. Trimming stripped 3 bases from V and 5 bases from J, with 7 bases between. Germline CDR1 reads ENHRY; CDR2 reads SYGVKD. The CDR3 loop spans 12 amino acids. CDR3 bases: TGTGCCATCAGTGACCCCGGTGAGACCCAGTACTTC. This gives the protein CAISDPGETQYF.

The rearrangement uses TRBV7-9 and TRBJ2-7; tentatively, D is TRBD1 (7 bases). Germline CDR1 reads SEHNR; CDR2 reads FQNEAQ (reference sequence). The CDR3 loop spans 13 amino acids. V lost 0 bases, J lost 12 bases, and 15 bases lay in between. The CDR3 DNA sequence: TGTGCCAGCAGCTTAGCAGGGGGCGGGGTAAGGTACTTC. It is translated as CASSLAGGGVRYF.

The rearrangement joins TRBV18 to TRBJ2-1, with 14 bases aligning to TRBD2. The J segment lost 7 bases and the V segment lost 0 bases, leaving 5 bases of the junction unmatched. CDR1 and CDR2 from the germline V gene are KGHSH and LQKENI. This CDR3 is 17 amino acids long. The CDR3 coding sequence is TGTGCCAGCTCACCACCGGGACTAGCGGGAGTTCATAATGAGCAGTTCTTC. Protein product: CASSPPGLAGVHNEQFF.

The chain combines TRBV5-5 with TRBJ2-5; 8 nucleotides match TRBD1. Germline V gene lookup returns CDR1 SGHKS and CDR2 YYEKEE (reference sequence). The CDR3 spans 15 residues. With 4 bases clipped from V and 5 bases from J, the junction kept 10 bases outside the gene matches. CDR3 sequence: CASSILQGAGETQYF. Here the CDR3 DNA reads TGTGCCAGCAGCATTCTTCAGGGGGCCGGGGAGACCCAGTACTTC.

This sequence joins TRBV18 and TRBJ2-6, with 9 bases lining up with TRBD1. Germline loops: CDR1 KGHSH, CDR2 LQKENI. The CDR3 has 18 amino acids. With V trimmed by 2 bases and J by 4 bases, 9 bases remained unmatched. The CDR3 DNA reads as TGTGCCAGCTCACCAAAGGGGACAGGGTTCGTCGGGGCCAACGTCCTGACTTTC. It translates to CASSPKGTGFVGANVLTF.

The V gene is TRBV18, the J gene TRBJ2-7; D unresolved. Germline loops: CDR1 KGHSH, CDR2 LQKENI. This CDR3 has 14 residues. V lost 1 base to trimming and J lost 6 bases, with 13 bases between them. CDR3 sequence: CASSPLSAVGEQYF. CDR3 sequence (DNA): TGTGCCAGCTCACCACTTTCCGCGGTGGGCGAGCAGTACTTC.

This chain connects TRBV5-4 to TRBJ2-7; 8 bases map to TRBD2. Germline CDR1 is SGHNT and CDR2 is YYREEE (reference sequence). The CDR3 is 14 residues long. After removal of 0 bases from V and 4 bases from J, the junction contained 3 bases not matched to a gene. CDR3 in DNA: TGTGCCAGCAGCTTGGGTAGCGGGGAATACGAGCAGTACTTC. This translates into CASSLGSGEYEQYF. The variable domain in full, with the rest retrieved from reference TRBV5-4 and TRBJ2-7, is ETGVTQSPTHLIKTRGQQVTLRCSSQSGHNTVSWYQQALGQGPQFIFQYYREEENGRGNFPPRFSGLQFPNYSSELNVNALELDDSALYLCASSLGSGEYEQYFGPGTRLTVT.

The CDR3 loop is CSVGQGGWDGYTF. CDR3 nucleotides: TGCAGCGTTGGACAGGGGGGGTGGGATGGCTACACCTTC. The genes are TRBV29-1 and TRBJ1-2; 9 bases align to TRBD1. In germline, CDR1 is SQVTM, CDR2 ANQGSEA. The CDR3 length is 13 residues. J was trimmed by 6 bases and V by 4 bases; bases with no gene match: 6.

This chain uses TRBV14 with TRBJ1-1; D possibly corresponds to TRBD1 (6 bases). Germline CDR1 reads SGHDN; CDR2 reads FVKESK. Trimming removed 5 bases at V and 3 bases at J, with 16 bases between. The CDR3 has 15 amino acids. The CDR3 DNA sequence: TGTGCCAGCAGCGTTCACAGGGTTAAGGACACTGAAGCTTTCTTT. Translated, it gives CASSVHRVKDTEAFF. Based on the CDR3 plus reference TRBV14 and TRBJ1-1, the full variable domain is EAGVTQFPSHSVIEKGQTVTLRCDPISGHDNLYWYRRVMGKEIKFLLHFVKESKQDESGMPNNRFLAERTGGTYSTLKVQPAELEDSGVYFCASSVHRVKDTEAFFGQGTRLTVV.

This sequence joins TRBV5-4 and TRBJ2-2, with D maybe TRBD1 (5 bases). Germline values: CDR1 SGHNT, CDR2 YYREEE (reference sequence). The CDR3 length is 14 residues. V gave up 7 bases and J gave up 6 bases, with 16 bases separating them. The CDR3 coding sequence is TGTGCCAGCTCATATGGGGCGGCGGCCGGGGAGCTGTTTTTT. It yields the protein CASSYGAAAGELFF.

This chain uses TRBV7-2 with TRBJ1-1; 8 bases agree with TRBD1. V lost 1 base and J lost 8; bases outside the gene matches: 12. Germline V CDR1 and CDR2: SGHTA, FQGNSA. The CDR3 has 16 amino acids. The CDR3 region has the DNA TGTGCCAGCAGCTTAGGGTGGGGTGACAGGGGTAGGGAAGCTTTCTTT. Translation gives CASSLGWGDRGREAFF.

The V call is TRBV4-2, the J call TRBJ1-3, with D hard to call. The CDR3 loop spans 16 amino acids. Germline V gene lookup returns CDR1 LGHNA and CDR2 YNFKEQ. The ends were cut back, 2 bases at V and 7 bases at J, with 18 bases in the middle. CDR3 sequence: CASSQRAGVSGNTIYF. The CDR3 DNA follows: TGTGCCAGCAGCCAACGGGCTGGAGTGTCGGGGAACACCATATATTTT.

This rearrangement joins TRBV5-1 to TRBJ2-7; 11 bases are shared with TRBD1. Germline trimming cut 0 bases from V and 5 bases from J; bases unmatched to any gene: 10. Germline-derived CDR1 and CDR2 are SGHRS and YFSETQ. The CDR3 loop spans 17 amino acids. The CDR3 DNA is TGCGCCAGCAGCTTGGGCGTGGGACAGGGGGACTTCGACGAGCAGTACTTC. It codes for CASSLGVGQGDFDEQYF.

Here the CDR3 reads CASSKTGVRTDTQYF. The DNA of the CDR3 is TGTGCCAGCAGTAAGACAGGGGTACGCACAGATACGCAGTATTTT. The chain links TRBV25-1 to TRBJ2-3; 8 bases agree with TRBD1. The CDR3 totals 15 residues. Germline V gives CDR1 MGHDK, CDR2 SYGVNS. The J segment lost 1 base and the V segment lost 5 bases, leaving 5 bases of the junction unmatched.

The CDR3 sequence is CASALRRTNTEAFF. In nucleotides, the CDR3 is TGTGCCAGCGCCTTGAGAAGAACGAACACTGAAGCTTTCTTT. The gene calls are TRBV27 and TRBJ1-1; no clear D gene. The CDR3 is 14 amino acids. The V gene's germline CDR1 is MNHEY and CDR2 SMNVEV (reference sequence). V lost 8 bases and J 1 base, leaving 14 bases between the germline ends.